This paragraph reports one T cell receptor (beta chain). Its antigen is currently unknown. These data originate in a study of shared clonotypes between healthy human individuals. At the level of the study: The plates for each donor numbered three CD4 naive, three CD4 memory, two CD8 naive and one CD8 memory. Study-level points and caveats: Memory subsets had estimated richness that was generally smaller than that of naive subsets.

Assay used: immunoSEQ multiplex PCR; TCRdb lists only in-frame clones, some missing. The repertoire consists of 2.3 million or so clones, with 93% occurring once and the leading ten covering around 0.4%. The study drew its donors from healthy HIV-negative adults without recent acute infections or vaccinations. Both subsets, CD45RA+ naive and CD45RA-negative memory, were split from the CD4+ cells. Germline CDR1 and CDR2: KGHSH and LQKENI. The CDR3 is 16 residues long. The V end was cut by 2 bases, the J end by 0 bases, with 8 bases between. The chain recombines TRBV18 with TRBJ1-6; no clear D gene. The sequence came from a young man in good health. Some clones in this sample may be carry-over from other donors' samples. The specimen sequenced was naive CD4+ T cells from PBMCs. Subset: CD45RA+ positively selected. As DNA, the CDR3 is TGTGCCAGCTCACCAGCCTGGAGCTCCTATAATTCACCCCTCCACTTT. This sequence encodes CASSPAWSSYNSPLHF.